Presented here are 10 T cell receptor beta chains from one specimen sequenced in a study of blood T cell repertoires in COVID-19. Repertoires were generated with immunoSEQ multiplex PCR, while TCRdb's copy carries only in-frame clones and drops some. The repertoire holds over 250,000 clones, about nine tenths seen once, with approximately 4.3% in the top ten. Sequencing used peripheral blood. These receptors were collected from a man aged 55 to 70 who had recovered from COVID-19.

The chain couples TRBV19 to TRBJ1-6; weak D call: TRBD1 (5 bases). The V and J ends lost 4 bases and 8 bases respectively, with 15 bases between them. The V gene's germline CDR1 is LNHDA and CDR2 SQIVND (reference sequence). This CDR3 has 15 amino acids. Here the CDR3 reads CASSTPAGYYSPLHF. For the CDR3, the DNA is TGTGCCAGTAGTACCCCGGCAGGGTATTATTCACCCCTCCACTTT.

The chain uses TRBV18 and TRBJ1-1, with TRBD1 matching over 10 bases. Per germline, CDR1 KGHSH and CDR2 LQKENI. The CDR3 spans 15 residues. V was clipped by 6 bases and J by 4 bases; unmatched bases: 8. CDR3 sequence reads: CASSRDRGQGTEAFF. DNA of the CDR3: TGTGCCAGCTCCCGGGACAGGGGCCAGGGCACTGAAGCTTTCTTT.

Regarding this clone: The sample holds other DNA sequences that translate to the same CDR3. The chain is built from TRBV12-3 or TRBV12-4 and TRBJ1-1; D is ambiguous. The CDR3 covers 11 residues. Trimming took off 6 bases at V and 1 base at J, with 3 bases between the two ends. The CDR3 DNA sequence: TGTGCCAGCAGCTCGAACACTGAAGCTTTCTTT. Translation: CASSSNTEAFF.

The chain combines TRBV7-3 with TRBJ2-1; D may be TRBD1 (6 bases). Germline V gene lookup returns CDR1 SGHTA and CDR2 FQGTGA. The CDR3 is 13 residues long. V was shortened by 4 bases and J by 4 bases, with 8 bases between the two germline ends. DNA of the CDR3: TGTGCCAGCAGCTACAGGGCTTACAATGAGCAGTTCTTC. This sequence encodes CASSYRAYNEQFF.

The chain links TRBV3-1 (or the pseudogene TRBV3-2) to TRBJ2-7; D is possibly TRBD1 (6 bases). The CDR3 runs 18 residues. CDR1 and CDR2 (germline): LGHDT, YNNKEL (reference sequence). The V and J ends lost 0 bases and 0 bases respectively, with 18 bases between them. The CDR3 loop reads CASSQDTTGTTSSYEQYF. The DNA of the CDR3 is TGTGCCAGCAGCCAAGACACGACCGGGACAACGAGCTCCTACGAGCAGTACTTC.

This chain links TRBV6-2 or TRBV6-3 with TRBJ1-1, with a possible D match to TRBD1 (5 bases). Trimming shortened V by 5 bases and J by 5 bases, and 18 bases separated the two germline ends. The CDR3 consists of 15 residues. Germline V gene data show CDR1 as MNHEY and CDR2 as SVGEGT. In DNA, the CDR3 is TGTGCCAGCAGTCCGCAAGTGGGGGGGGGAACTGAAGCTTTCTTT. Encoded protein: CASSPQVGGGTEAFF.

The V call is TRBV6-6, the J call TRBJ1-6; 10 nucleotides agree with TRBD1. The CDR3 consists of 15 residues. V gave up 5 bases and J gave up 6 bases; unmatched junction bases: 4. Germline assignment: CDR1 MNHNY and CDR2 SVGAGI (reference sequence). Here the CDR3 reads CASSPGTGVNSPLHF. Written as DNA, the CDR3 is TGTGCCAGCAGTCCTGGGACAGGGGTTAATTCACCCCTCCACTTT.

The gene calls are TRBV5-8 and TRBJ2-4; 7 bases are shared with TRBD2. The CDR3 extends over 14 amino acids. The germline gives CDR1 SGHTS, CDR2 YDEGEE. V was pared by 4 bases and J by 6 bases, with 7 bases of the junction left unmatched. The CDR3 DNA follows: TGTGCCAGCAGCGCGGGGGTTTATCCAAACATTCAGTACTTC. Residues: CASSAGVYPNIQYF. Together with reference TRBV5-8 and TRBJ2-4, the CDR3 gives the full variable domain: EAGVTQSPTHLIKTRGQQATLRCSPISGHTSVYWYQQALGLGLQFLLWYDEGEERNRGNFPPRFSGRQFPNYSSELNVNALELEDSALYLCASSAGVYPNIQYFGAGTRLSVL.

The chain links TRBV5-4 to TRBJ2-7; 7 bases line up with TRBD1. The CDR3 covers 13 residues. The germline CDR1 and CDR2 sequences are SGHNT and YYREEE (reference sequence). The V and J ends lost 2 bases and 1 base, in that order; junction bases with no gene match: 0. This CDR3 reads CASSFRGSYEQYF. The CDR3 bases are TGTGCCAGCAGCTTCAGGGGGTCCTACGAGCAGTACTTC.

The chain couples TRBV7-9 to TRBJ1-4, with unresolved D. The CDR3 loop spans 16 amino acids. Looked up from germline, CDR1 is SEHNR and CDR2 is FQNEAQ (reference sequence). The V end was cut by 4 bases, the J end by 1 base, with 13 bases between. The CDR3 DNA follows: TGTGCCAGCAGCTCTGGGCAGGAGGGAACTAATGAAAAACTGTTTTTT. This encodes CASSSGQEGTNEKLFF.